This passage covers 25 T cell receptor beta chains from one sample sequenced in a study of glioma-infiltrating T cells after dendritic cell vaccination. Method: immunoSEQ multiplex PCR; TCRdb's copy keeps in-frame clones and lacks some. Among around 67,000 clones listed, under 90% were seen once. This specimen consisted of blood, obtained before dendritic cell vaccination. These TCRs come from a human donor with glioblastoma.

This rearrangement joins TRBV7-7 to TRBJ2-5, with D perhaps matching TRBD1 (6 bases). Trimming stripped 4 bases from V and 7 bases from J, with 19 bases between. Germline V lookup: CDR1 SSHAT, CDR2 FNYEAQ (reference sequence). The CDR3 totals 15 residues. The DNA of the CDR3 is TGTGCCAGCAGCTCCTCAGGGGAAGGGCAGGGGACCCAGTACTTC. This gives the protein CASSSSGEGQGTQYF.

The chain links TRBV14 to TRBJ2-1; 9 nucleotides agree with TRBD2. This CDR3 contains 19 residues. Germline CDR1 SGHDN, CDR2 FVKESK. Trimming removed 1 base from V and 0 bases from J; junction bases left unmatched: 10. CDR3 sequence: CASSQVGTSGSSSYNEQFF. The CDR3 region has the DNA TGTGCCAGCAGCCAAGTAGGTACTAGCGGGTCGAGCTCCTACAATGAGCAGTTCTTC.

The chain employs TRBV11-3 and TRBJ1-1, with D tentatively TRBD1 (5 bases). CDR3 length equals 13 residues. With 2 bases removed from V and 1 base from J, the gap between germline ends came to 5 bases. Per the germline V gene, CDR1 is SGHNT and CDR2 is YENEEA. CDR3 amino acids: CASSLRGNTEAFF. The CDR3 DNA reads as TGTGCCAGCAGCTTAAGGGGGAACACTGAAGCTTTCTTT.

V gene TRBV29-1 combines with J gene TRBJ1-2; 9 nucleotides line up with TRBD1. The CDR3 sequence is 12 residues long. After removal of 6 bases from V and 5 bases from J, the junction contained 4 bases not matched to a gene. Germline V gene sequence: CDR1 SQVTM, CDR2 ANQGSEA. The DNA of the CDR3 is TGCAGCGTCGGGACAGGGAGTTATGGCTACACCTTC. Protein product: CSVGTGSYGYTF.

This rearrangement joins TRBV27 to TRBJ2-2, with D uncertain. This CDR3 contains 11 residues. Germline loops: CDR1 MNHEY, CDR2 SMNVEV (reference sequence). The V end was cut by 2 bases, the J end by 8 bases, with 3 bases between. The CDR3 loop is CASSLTGELFF. As DNA, the CDR3 is TGTGCCAGCAGTTTAACTGGGGAGCTGTTTTTT.

V is TRBV2 and J is TRBJ1-5; no firm D call. This CDR3 has 15 amino acids. Trimming pared 8 bases from V and 0 bases from J, leaving 14 bases between. Looked up from germline, CDR1 is SNHLY and CDR2 is FYNNEI. CDR3: CASAPPRDSNQPQHF. In DNA, the CDR3 is TGTGCCAGCGCCCCACCCCGGGATAGCAATCAGCCCCAGCATTTT.

V and J are TRBV19 and TRBJ2-7, with 7 bases identical to TRBD1. This CDR3 contains 13 residues. The V gene end was trimmed by 3 bases and the J gene end by 5 bases; junction bases not matched to a gene: 4. CDR1 is LNHDA, CDR2 SQIVND, per germline (reference sequence). This CDR3 reads CASSIRQGDEQYF. The CDR3 DNA sequence: TGTGCCAGTAGTATCCGACAGGGAGACGAGCAGTACTTC. The variable domain in full, with the rest retrieved from reference TRBV19 and TRBJ2-7, is DGGITQSPKYLFRKEGQNVTLSCEQNLNHDAMYWYRQDPGQGLRLIYYSQIVNDFQKGDIAEGYSVSREKKESFPLTVTSAQKNPTAFYLCASSIRQGDEQYFGPGTRLTVT.

This clone was detected a few times. The rearrangement links TRBV7-3 to TRBJ2-5; D is perhaps TRBD2 (5 bases). The J call may not be correct, given that the DNA end is closer to TRBJ2-7. The CDR3 extends over 13 amino acids. Germline CDR1 and CDR2: SGHTA and FQGTGA. CDR3 in DNA: TGTGCCAGCAGCTTAGGCGGGTCGGGCGAGCAGTACTTC. Translation: CASSLGGSGEQYF.

The V call is TRBV6-6, the J call TRBJ2-1; 12 bases map to TRBD2. The V segment lost 4 bases and the J segment 9 bases; nucleotides outside the gene matches: 7. The CDR3 is 15 amino acids. CDR1 is MNHNY, CDR2 SVGAGI, per germline (reference sequence). CDR3 amino acids: CASSSTSGGFGEQFF. The CDR3 bases are TGTGCCAGCAGTTCTACTAGCGGGGGGTTTGGTGAGCAGTTCTTC.

This clone came up a few times. The chain couples TRBV19 to TRBJ2-6, with 7 bases matching TRBD1. The CDR3 has 16 residues. Per germline, CDR1 LNHDA and CDR2 SQIVND (reference sequence). V gave up 7 bases and J gave up 0 bases; unmatched junction bases: 6. CDR3 sequence: CASKKGDSSGANVLTF. DNA of the CDR3: TGTGCCAGTAAAAAAGGGGACAGCTCTGGGGCCAACGTCCTGACTTTC.

The chain links TRBV19 to TRBJ1-2; 8 bases map to TRBD1. The CDR3 has 13 amino acids. V shed 4 bases, J shed 8 bases, and the junction held 6 bases outside the gene matches. Germline V gene sequence: CDR1 LNHDA, CDR2 SQIVND (reference sequence). The CDR3: CASSTRTGSGYTF. The CDR3 DNA reads TGTGCCAGTAGTACGAGGACAGGGAGCGGCTACACCTTC.

The chain's CDR3 is CANSGTGGYNEQFF. DNA of the CDR3: TGTGCCAATTCCGGGACAGGGGGTTACAATGAGCAGTTCTTC. The V call is TRBV6-1, the J call TRBJ2-1; 11 bases line up with TRBD1. CDR3 length equals 14 residues. Per the germline V gene, CDR1 is MNHNS and CDR2 is SASEGT. The ends lost 10 bases at V and 4 bases at J; junction bases unmatched: 6.

This clone was counted once. The V and J genes are TRBV6-1 and TRBJ1-1; a possible D gene is TRBD1 (5 bases). In germline, CDR1 is MNHNS, CDR2 SASEGT. The CDR3 spans 13 residues. Deletions cut 4 bases from V and 4 bases from J, with 10 bases between. The CDR3 DNA sequence: TGTGCCAGCAGTGTCTCGGGGGGCACTGAAGCTTTCTTT. Translated: CASSVSGGTEAFF.

The DNA for the CDR3 is TGTGCCTGGAGTACGGGAGCTGGAAACACCATATATTTT. Protein sequence: CAWSTGAGNTIYF. The rearrangement joins TRBV30 to TRBJ1-3; D gene uncertain. V was pared by 2 bases and J by 2 bases, with 7 bases between. The germline gives CDR1 GTSNPN, CDR2 SVGIG (reference sequence). This CDR3 contains 13 residues.

The chain carries TRBV6-6 and TRBJ2-1, with 8 bases lining up with TRBD1. Germline assignment: CDR1 MNHNY and CDR2 SVGAGI (reference sequence). This CDR3 spans 12 amino acids. Trimming cost V 8 bases and J 7 bases; bases outside gene matches: 4. The CDR3, as DNA: TGTGCCAGCCAGGGGGCGGTGAATGAGCAGTTCTTC. Translated: CASQGAVNEQFF.

This chain uses TRBV19 with TRBJ2-5, with 8 bases matching TRBD2. The V gene's germline CDR1 is LNHDA and CDR2 SQIVND (reference sequence). The CDR3 has 13 residues. J was trimmed by 5 bases and V by 4 bases; bases with no gene match: 3. The CDR3 loop is CASSSRLAETQYF. DNA for the CDR3: TGTGCCAGTAGTAGTAGACTAGCGGAGACCCAGTACTTC. The whole variable domain, remainder taken from reference TRBV19 and TRBJ2-5, is DGGITQSPKYLFRKEGQNVTLSCEQNLNHDAMYWYRQDPGQGLRLIYYSQIVNDFQKGDIAEGYSVSREKKESFPLTVTSAQKNPTAFYLCASSSRLAETQYFGPGTRLLVL.

This chain's CDR3 is CASSLSENTEAFF. CDR3 in DNA: TGCGCCAGCAGCTTATCAGAGAACACTGAAGCTTTCTTT. This chain links TRBV5-1 with TRBJ1-1, with no clear D. Trimming stripped 2 bases from V and 1 base from J, with 6 bases between. Germline CDR1 and CDR2: SGHRS and YFSETQ. This CDR3 has 13 residues.

The chain has TRBV6-6 and TRBJ1-2, with D possibly TRBD1 on 5 matching bases. Between the trimmed V and J ends, which lost 4 bases and 0 bases, there was a span of 15 bases. The germline gives CDR1 MNHNY, CDR2 SVGAGI (reference sequence). This CDR3 contains 16 residues. This CDR3 is CASSWGSLGANYGYTF. CDR3 sequence (DNA): TGTGCCAGCAGTTGGGGCAGCCTTGGGGCTAACTATGGCTACACCTTC.

This clone has more than one count but fewer than ten. J is TRBJ2-2 and V is TRBV5-4, with TRBD1 identical over 8 bases. Germline V gene sequence: CDR1 SGHNT, CDR2 YYREEE (reference sequence). This CDR3 has 15 residues. V lost 3 bases, J lost 7 bases, and 8 bases stayed unmatched. The CDR3 loop reads CASSSGQGDGGELFF. The CDR3 coding sequence is TGTGCCAGCAGCTCCGGACAGGGTGATGGCGGGGAGCTGTTTTTT.

The DNA for the CDR3 is TGTGCCAGCAGCTTAGATCGGGGGGGCCTGGACAATGAGCAGTTCTTC. Amino acids: CASSLDRGGLDNEQFF. The chain uses TRBV5-6 and TRBJ2-1; TRBD2 matches 8 bases. After removal of 2 bases from V and 5 bases from J, the junction contained 9 bases not matched to a gene. This CDR3 contains 16 residues. Germline CDR1 is SGHDT and CDR2 is YYEEEE.

This clone has just a few counts. This chain joins TRBV5-5 and TRBJ1-3, with a possible D match to TRBD1 (6 bases). With 0 bases removed from V and 4 bases from J, the gap between germline ends came to 17 bases. The CDR3 loop spans 17 amino acids. The germline gives CDR1 SGHKS, CDR2 YYEKEE (reference sequence). The chain's CDR3 is CASSLAAWGPRGNTIYF. CDR3 in DNA: TGTGCCAGCAGCTTGGCCGCATGGGGGCCGAGAGGAAACACCATATATTTT.

There are a few counts of this clone. This chain joins TRBV20-1 and TRBJ2-7; the D is unclear. The CDR3 covers 11 residues. Looked up from germline, CDR1 is DFQATT and CDR2 is SNEGSKA (reference sequence). The V and J ends lost 5 bases and 3 bases respectively, with 8 bases between them. CDR3 protein: CSAGEIYEQYF. Here the CDR3 DNA reads TGCAGTGCTGGTGAGATCTACGAGCAGTACTTC.

V usage is TRBV6-6 and J usage is TRBJ1-1; a weak D match, TRBD1 (5 bases). V was shortened by 7 bases and J by 5 bases, with 20 bases between the two germline ends. Germline V gene lookup returns CDR1 MNHNY and CDR2 SVGAGI (reference sequence). CDR3 length: 15 residues. CDR3 region: CASTYSGAGDTEAFF. The CDR3 bases are TGTGCCAGCACCTACAGCGGGGCGGGGGATACTGAAGCTTTCTTT.

The rearrangement links TRBV2 to TRBJ1-1; D remains ambiguous. In germline, CDR1 is SNHLY, CDR2 FYNNEI. Trimming took off 9 bases at V and 6 bases at J, with 17 bases between the two ends. CDR3 length: 13 residues. In nucleotides, the CDR3 is TGTGCCAGTCATACAGAGGGAGCCTCTGAAGCTTTCTTT. Protein sequence: CASHTEGASEAFF.

The rearrangement links TRBV9 to TRBJ1-3; no firm D call. The CDR3 is made up of 14 amino acids. Per germline, CDR1 SGDLS and CDR2 YYNGEE. With 3 bases removed from V and 0 bases from J, the gap between germline ends came to 7 bases. The CDR3 protein is CASSDLASGNTIYF. CDR3 sequence (DNA): TGTGCCAGCAGCGATTTGGCCTCTGGAAACACCATATATTTT.